The 22 T cell receptor beta chains below come from one sample, sequenced in a study of blood T cell repertoires in COVID-19. The assay was immunoSEQ multiplex PCR, and TCRdb's table has in-frame clones only and misses some. Counted here are about 140,000 clones, 70% to 85% occurring once; the ten biggest clones make up 5.5% to 7%. The sample taken for sequencing was peripheral blood. The source is a human donor in a cohort sampled during active COVID-19.

CDR3 region: CASSPTPGIGTGNTIYF. The CDR3 coding sequence is TGTGCCAGCAGTCCAACTCCAGGGATTGGAACTGGAAACACCATATATTTT. The chain recombines TRBV6-6 with TRBJ1-3; D may be TRBD1 (5 bases). V lost 5 bases and J lost 2, with 19 bases in between. Germline assignment: CDR1 MNHNY and CDR2 SVGAGI (reference sequence). The CDR3 sequence is 17 residues long.

This chain connects TRBV6-2 or TRBV6-3 to TRBJ2-3; the D gene is possibly TRBD1 (5 bases). V gave up 2 bases and J gave up 6 bases, with 27 bases separating them. CDR1 and CDR2 from the germline V gene are MNHEY and SVGEGT. This CDR3 has 19 amino acids. As DNA, the CDR3 is TGTGCCAGCAGTTACGACAGTTTGGCCCCGTCGGAGATCGTGGATACGCAGTATTTT. Its protein product is CASSYDSLAPSEIVDTQYF.

The chain uses TRBV2 and TRBJ1-2; 7 positions match TRBD1. Germline V CDR1 and CDR2: SNHLY, FYNNEI. V lost 0 bases, J lost 8 bases, and 6 bases stayed unmatched. The CDR3 length is 14 residues. The CDR3 nucleotides read TGTGCCAGCAGTGAAGCCTGGGACAGAGGCGGCTACACCTTC. Translated: CASSEAWDRGGYTF.

V usage is TRBV4-3 and J usage is TRBJ2-7; 7 bases line up with TRBD1. Germline V gene sequence: CDR1 LGHNA, CDR2 YSLEER. This CDR3 is 13 amino acids long. Trimming removed 6 bases from V and 3 bases from J; junction bases left unmatched: 5. The CDR3 spells CASSDRAGYEQYF. The CDR3 DNA reads TGCGCCAGCAGTGACAGGGCCGGCTACGAGCAGTACTTC.

This clone was seen only a few times. The rearrangement joins TRBV12-3 or TRBV12-4 to TRBJ1-2, with D uncertain. The V end was cut by 1 base, the J end by 6 bases, with 6 bases between. The CDR3 runs 12 residues. The CDR3 sequence is CASSLGPDGYTF. The CDR3 nucleotides are TGTGCCAGCAGTTTAGGCCCGGATGGCTACACCTTC.

This chain joins TRBV6-6 and TRBJ2-5; 7 bases line up with TRBD2. The J segment lost 5 bases and the V segment lost 5 bases, leaving 5 bases of the junction unmatched. The CDR3 extends over 13 amino acids. CDR1 MNHNY and CDR2 SVGAGI come from the germline V gene (reference sequence). The CDR3 sequence is CASSLKLAETQYF. CDR3 DNA: TGTGCCAGCAGTCTCAAACTAGCGGAGACCCAGTACTTC.

The rearrangement joins TRBV4-1 to TRBJ1-5, with 7 bases fitting TRBD1. There are 15 residues in the CDR3. With V trimmed by 4 bases and J by 3 bases, 6 bases remained unmatched. Germline CDR1 MGHRA, CDR2 YSYEKL. The CDR3 bases are TGCGCCAGCAGCCTCGTACAGGGGAACAATCAGCCCCAGCATTTT. Translating gives CASSLVQGNNQPQHF.

The chain has TRBV5-6 and TRBJ2-7; 8 bases map to TRBD1. Germline CDR1 SGHDT, CDR2 YYEEEE. The junction had 12 bases not matched to a gene; V was cut back by 1 base and J by 6 bases. The CDR3 spans 16 residues. The CDR3 here is CASSLPGTGLMSEQYF. As DNA, the CDR3 is TGTGCCAGCAGCTTGCCGGGGACAGGTCTGATGAGCGAGCAGTACTTC.

The chain employs TRBV2 and TRBJ2-1; TRBD2 might be the D (6 bases). Germline V gene lookup returns CDR1 SNHLY and CDR2 FYNNEI. Trimming pared 8 bases from V and 7 bases from J, leaving 15 bases between. CDR3 length: 13 amino acids. The CDR3 region has the DNA TGTGCCAGCGGGGGGTATAGAAGGAATGAGCAGTTCTTC. This encodes CASGGYRRNEQFF.

The rearrangement joins TRBV7-6 to TRBJ2-7, with D tentatively TRBD1 (6 bases). V was pared by 1 base and J by 3 bases, with 19 bases between. The CDR3 has 17 amino acids. Germline V gives CDR1 SGHVS, CDR2 FNYEAQ. DNA for the CDR3: TGTGCCAGCAGCTTAGAGGTCGTATGGCAGGACAGCTACGAGCAGTACTTC. Translated: CASSLEVVWQDSYEQYF.

The chain uses TRBV9 and TRBJ1-6; the D gene is possibly TRBD1 (6 bases). The CDR3 runs 14 residues. V lost 6 bases, J lost 7 bases, and 14 bases lay in between. The germline CDR1 and CDR2 sequences are SGDLS and YYNGEE. This CDR3 reads CASTEGQSNSPLHF. In nucleotides, the CDR3 is TGTGCCAGCACCGAAGGACAGTCGAATTCACCCCTCCACTTT.

The chain carries TRBV12-5 and TRBJ2-5; 9 nucleotides match TRBD2. Germline V lookup: CDR1 LGHNT, CDR2 FRNRAP. Losses at the gene ends were 5 bases for V and 2 bases for J; bases not matched to a gene: 9. The CDR3 has 16 residues. The CDR3 here is CASGIPSGLAQETQYF. In nucleotides, the CDR3 is TGTGCTAGTGGTATCCCTTCGGGACTAGCACAAGAGACCCAGTACTTC.

This rearrangement joins TRBV14 to TRBJ1-2; the D is unclear. This CDR3 is 15 amino acids long. The germline gives CDR1 SGHDN, CDR2 FVKESK. Trimming left V 3 bases short and J 4 bases short, with 15 bases between. The CDR3 nucleotides are TGTGCCAGCAGCCAGTACCCGACAAGCCCCTATGGCTACACCTTC. Its translation is CASSQYPTSPYGYTF. The entire variable domain, with the rest obtained from reference TRBV14 and TRBJ1-2, is as follows: EAGVTQFPSHSVIEKGQTVTLRCDPISGHDNLYWYRRVMGKEIKFLLHFVKESKQDESGMPNNRFLAERTGGTYSTLKVQPAELEDSGVYFCASSQYPTSPYGYTFGSGTRLTVV.

Only one count was recorded for this clone. The chain employs TRBV4-1 and TRBJ2-5; TRBD2 agrees at 13 bases. Germline CDR1 is MGHRA and CDR2 is YSYEKL. The CDR3 extends over 15 amino acids. V trimming: 4 bases; J trimming: 1 base; junction bases outside the gene matches: 0. This chain's CDR3 is CASSRTSGGQETQYF. CDR3 sequence (DNA): TGCGCCAGCAGCCGGACTAGCGGGGGCCAAGAGACCCAGTACTTC.

The chain has TRBV6-2 or TRBV6-3 and TRBJ2-7, with 8 nucleotides matching TRBD1. Germline loops: CDR1 MNHEY, CDR2 SVGEGT. The CDR3 length is 13 residues. V gave up 4 bases and J gave up 6 bases; unmatched junction bases: 5. In DNA form, the CDR3 reads TGTGCCAGCAGTTGGGGACAGGTCAGCGAGCAGTACTTC. It codes for CASSWGQVSEQYF.

This chain joins TRBV7-9 and TRBJ1-6, with 7 bases that match TRBD1. Germline V gene data show CDR1 as SEHNR and CDR2 as FQNEAQ (reference sequence). V gave up 3 bases and J gave up 0 bases; unmatched junction bases: 11. The CDR3 extends over 19 amino acids. The CDR3 here is CASSLNDRVPSSYNSPLHF. The CDR3 DNA reads TGTGCCAGCAGCTTGAACGACAGGGTTCCCAGCTCCTATAATTCACCCCTCCACTTT. The full variable domain, in which reference TRBV7-9 and TRBJ1-6 provide the parts outside the CDR3, is DTGVSQNPRHKITKRGQNVTFRCDPISEHNRLYWYRQTLGQGPEFLTYFQNEAQLEKSRLLSDRFSAERPKGSFSTLEIQRTEQGDSAMYLCASSLNDRVPSSYNSPLHFGNGTRLTVT.

The chain couples TRBV4-3 to TRBJ1-4; no clear D gene. Germline CDR1 LGHNA, CDR2 YSLEER. The CDR3 is 14 amino acids. Trimming cost V 0 bases and J 8 bases, with 10 bases left between them. CDR3 in amino acids: CASSQDMRQEKLFF. Written as DNA, the CDR3 is TGCGCCAGCAGCCAAGACATGAGGCAAGAAAAACTGTTTTTT.

The chain employs TRBV7-8 and TRBJ2-5, with 7 bases aligning to TRBD1. Losses at the gene ends were 6 bases for V and 8 bases for J; bases not matched to a gene: 21. Germline values: CDR1 SGHVS, CDR2 FQNEAQ. This CDR3 spans 17 amino acids. CDR3 amino acids: CASRLLAGEIIGGTQYF. Here the CDR3 DNA reads TGTGCCAGCAGGTTGCTGGCAGGGGAGATAATAGGGGGCACCCAGTACTTC.

This chain links TRBV5-4 with TRBJ2-1; 8 bases are shared with TRBD2. The CDR3 runs 17 residues. V was pared by 0 bases and J by 4 bases, with 9 bases of the junction left unmatched. From germline, CDR1 is SGHNT and CDR2 YYREEE (reference sequence). CDR3 loop: CASSLDAAGVLYNEQFF. The CDR3 DNA reads TGTGCCAGCAGCTTGGACGCAGCGGGGGTGCTATACAATGAGCAGTTCTTC.

The chain recombines TRBV2 with TRBJ2-5; D is uncertain. Trimming removed 6 bases from V and 0 bases from J, with 8 bases in between. The CDR3 spans 13 residues. CDR1 is SNHLY, CDR2 FYNNEI, per germline. CDR3: CASRTLYQETQYF. The CDR3 nucleotides are TGTGCCAGCAGGACTCTTTACCAAGAGACCCAGTACTTC.

This rearrangement joins TRBV6-5 to TRBJ2-3, with TRBD2 matching 7 bases. The CDR3 covers 14 residues. The ends lost 6 bases at V and 8 bases at J; junction bases unmatched: 11. Germline values: CDR1 MNHEY, CDR2 SVGAGI. CDR3 region: CASSPRGRVGTQYF. CDR3 coding DNA: TGTGCCAGCAGCCCCCGGGGGAGGGTAGGTACGCAGTATTTT.

This chain links TRBV5-1 with TRBJ2-5, with TRBD2 matching 7 bases. The ends lost 3 bases at V and 2 bases at J; junction bases unmatched: 1. The CDR3 totals 13 residues. Germline CDR1 SGHRS, CDR2 YFSETQ. This CDR3 is CASSWTSQETQYF. CDR3 bases: TGCGCCAGCAGCTGGACTAGTCAAGAGACCCAGTACTTC. The full variable domain, with the rest looked up from reference TRBV5-1 and TRBJ2-5, is KAGVTQTPRYLIKTRGQQVTLSCSPISGHRSVSWYQQTPGQGLQFLFEYFSETQRNKGNFPGRFSGRQFSNSRSEMNVSTLELGDSALYLCASSWTSQETQYFGPGTRLLVL.